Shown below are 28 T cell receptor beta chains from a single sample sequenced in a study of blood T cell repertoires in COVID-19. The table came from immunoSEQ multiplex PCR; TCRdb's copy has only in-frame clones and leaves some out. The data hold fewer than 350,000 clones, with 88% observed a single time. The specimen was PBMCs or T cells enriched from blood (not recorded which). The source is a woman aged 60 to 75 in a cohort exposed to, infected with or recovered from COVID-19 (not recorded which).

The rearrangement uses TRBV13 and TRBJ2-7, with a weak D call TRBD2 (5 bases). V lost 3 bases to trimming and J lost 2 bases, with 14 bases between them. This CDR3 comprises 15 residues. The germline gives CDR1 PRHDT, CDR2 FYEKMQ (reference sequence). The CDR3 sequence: CASSFSSSGAYEQYF. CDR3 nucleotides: TGTGCCAGCAGCTTTTCTAGCAGTGGAGCCTACGAGCAGTACTTC. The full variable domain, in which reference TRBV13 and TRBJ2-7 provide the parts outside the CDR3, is AAGVIQSPRHLIKEKRETATLKCYPIPRHDTVYWYQQGPGQDPQFLISFYEKMQSDKGSIPDRFSAQQFSDYHSELNMSSLELGDSALYFCASSFSSSGAYEQYFGPGTRLTVT.

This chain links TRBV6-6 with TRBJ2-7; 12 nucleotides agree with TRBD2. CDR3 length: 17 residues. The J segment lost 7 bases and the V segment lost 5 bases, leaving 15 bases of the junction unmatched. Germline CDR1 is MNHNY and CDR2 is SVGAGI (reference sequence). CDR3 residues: CASSPSLLAGGPKEQYF. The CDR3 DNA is TGTGCCAGCAGTCCCTCCCTCCTAGCGGGAGGGCCGAAAGAGCAGTACTTC.

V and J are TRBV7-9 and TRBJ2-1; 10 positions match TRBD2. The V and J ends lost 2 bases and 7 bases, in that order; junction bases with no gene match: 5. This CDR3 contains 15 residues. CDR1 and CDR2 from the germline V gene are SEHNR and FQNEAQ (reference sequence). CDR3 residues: CASSLRLAGSNEQFF. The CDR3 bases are TGTGCCAGCAGCTTAAGACTAGCGGGCTCTAATGAGCAGTTCTTC. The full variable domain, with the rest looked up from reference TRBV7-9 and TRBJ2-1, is DTGVSQNPRHKITKRGQNVTFRCDPISEHNRLYWYRQTLGQGPEFLTYFQNEAQLEKSRLLSDRFSAERPKGSFSTLEIQRTEQGDSAMYLCASSLRLAGSNEQFFGPGTRLTVL.

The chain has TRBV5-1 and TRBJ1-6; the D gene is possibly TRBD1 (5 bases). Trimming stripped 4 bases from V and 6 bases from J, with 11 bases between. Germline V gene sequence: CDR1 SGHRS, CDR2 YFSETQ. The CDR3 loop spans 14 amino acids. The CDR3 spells CASSQQGGNSPLHF. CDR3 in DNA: TGCGCCAGCAGCCAGCAGGGCGGTAATTCACCCCTCCACTTT.

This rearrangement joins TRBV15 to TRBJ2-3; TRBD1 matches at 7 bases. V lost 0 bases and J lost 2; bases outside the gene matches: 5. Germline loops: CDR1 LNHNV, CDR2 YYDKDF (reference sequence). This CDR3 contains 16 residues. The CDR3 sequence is CATSRDIGGPTDTQYF. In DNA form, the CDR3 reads TGTGCCACCAGCAGAGATATAGGGGGCCCCACAGATACGCAGTATTTT.

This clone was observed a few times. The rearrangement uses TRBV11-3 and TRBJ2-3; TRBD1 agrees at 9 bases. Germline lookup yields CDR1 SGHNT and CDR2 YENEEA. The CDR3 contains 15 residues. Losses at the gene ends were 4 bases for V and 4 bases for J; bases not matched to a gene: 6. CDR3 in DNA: TGTGCCAGCAGCTCAAGACAGGGGGGATCAGATACGCAGTATTTT. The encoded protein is CASSSRQGGSDTQYF.

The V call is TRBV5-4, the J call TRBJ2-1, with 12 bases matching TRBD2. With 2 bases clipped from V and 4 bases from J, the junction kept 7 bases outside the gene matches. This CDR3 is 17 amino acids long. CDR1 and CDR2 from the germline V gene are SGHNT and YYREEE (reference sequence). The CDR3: CASSLPGTSGRYNEQFF. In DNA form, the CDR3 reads TGTGCCAGCAGCTTACCCGGGACTAGCGGGCGATACAATGAGCAGTTCTTC.

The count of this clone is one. CDR3 amino acids: CATSTGQGSGETQYF. The CDR3 DNA is TGTGCCACCAGTACCGGACAGGGCAGCGGGGAGACCCAGTACTTC. V and J are TRBV24-1 and TRBJ2-5; TRBD1 aligns across 8 bases. Trimming at V came to 6 bases and at J to 5 bases, leaving 10 bases not matched to a gene. The CDR3 totals 15 residues. Germline V gene lookup returns CDR1 KGHDR and CDR2 SFDVKD.

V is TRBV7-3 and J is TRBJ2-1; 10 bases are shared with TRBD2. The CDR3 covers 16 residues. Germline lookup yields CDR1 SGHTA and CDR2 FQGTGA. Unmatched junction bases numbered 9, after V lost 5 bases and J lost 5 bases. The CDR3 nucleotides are TGTGCCAGCAGCCAACCGGGACTAGCGCGGCACAATGAGCAGTTCTTC. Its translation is CASSQPGLARHNEQFF. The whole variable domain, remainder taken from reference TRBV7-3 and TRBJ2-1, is GAGVSQTPSNKVTEKGKYVELRCDPISGHTALYWYRQSLGQGPEFLIYFQGTGAADDSGLPNDRFFAVRPEGSVSTLKIQRTERGDSAVYLCASSQPGLARHNEQFFGPGTRLTVL.

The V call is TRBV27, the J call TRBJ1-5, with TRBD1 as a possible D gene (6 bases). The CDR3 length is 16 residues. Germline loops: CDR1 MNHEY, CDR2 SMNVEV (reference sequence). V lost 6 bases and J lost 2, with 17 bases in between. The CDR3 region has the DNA TGTGCCAGCAGACGGGAGGGCAGGGGACGCAATCAGCCCCAGCATTTT. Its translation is CASRREGRGRNQPQHF.

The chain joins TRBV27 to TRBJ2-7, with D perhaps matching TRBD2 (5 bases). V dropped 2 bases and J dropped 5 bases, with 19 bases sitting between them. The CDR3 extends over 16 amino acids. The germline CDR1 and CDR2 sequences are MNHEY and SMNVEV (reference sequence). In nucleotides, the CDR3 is TGTGCCAGCAGTTTAGAACCCGGGAACGGTTACCACGAGCAGTACTTC. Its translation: CASSLEPGNGYHEQYF.

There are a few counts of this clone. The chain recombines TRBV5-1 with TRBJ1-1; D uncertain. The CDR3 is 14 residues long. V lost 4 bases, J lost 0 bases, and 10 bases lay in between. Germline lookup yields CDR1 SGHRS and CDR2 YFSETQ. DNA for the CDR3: TGCGCCAGCAGCCATAACATTATGAACACTGAAGCTTTCTTT. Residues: CASSHNIMNTEAFF.

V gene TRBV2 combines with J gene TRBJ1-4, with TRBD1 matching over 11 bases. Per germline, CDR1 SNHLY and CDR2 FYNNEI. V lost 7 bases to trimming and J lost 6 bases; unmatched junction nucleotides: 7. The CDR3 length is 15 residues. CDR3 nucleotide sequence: TGTGCCAGCACCCCGGGACAGGGGGACCATGAAAAACTGTTTTTT. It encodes CASTPGQGDHEKLFF.

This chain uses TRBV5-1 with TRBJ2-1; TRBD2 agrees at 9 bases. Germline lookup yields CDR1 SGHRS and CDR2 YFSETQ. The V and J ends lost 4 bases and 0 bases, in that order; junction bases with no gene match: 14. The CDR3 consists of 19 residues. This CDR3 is CASSPEELAGQVSYNEQFF. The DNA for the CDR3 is TGCGCCAGCAGCCCGGAGGAGCTAGCGGGACAAGTCTCCTACAATGAGCAGTTCTTC.

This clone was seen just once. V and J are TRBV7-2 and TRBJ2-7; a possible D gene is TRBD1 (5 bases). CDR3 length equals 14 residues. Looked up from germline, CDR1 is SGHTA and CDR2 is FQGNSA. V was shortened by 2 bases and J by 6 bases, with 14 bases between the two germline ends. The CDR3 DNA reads TGTGCCAGCAGCTTAAAGCCTAGTCAGGGCGAGCAGTACTTC. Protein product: CASSLKPSQGEQYF.

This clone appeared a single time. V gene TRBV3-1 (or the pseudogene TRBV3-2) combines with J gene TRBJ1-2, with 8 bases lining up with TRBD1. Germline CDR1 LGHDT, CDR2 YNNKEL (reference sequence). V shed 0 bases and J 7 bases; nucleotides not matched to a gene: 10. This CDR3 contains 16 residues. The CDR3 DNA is TGTGCCAGCAGCCAAGAGTTTCCCAGGGGGCTTGGTGGCTACACCTTC. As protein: CASSQEFPRGLGGYTF.

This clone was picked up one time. As DNA, the CDR3 is TGCGCCAGCAGCGCCCGGAGGGGACTAGCGGGAGGGCAGGGCTACGAGCAGTACTTC. Its protein is CASSARRGLAGGQGYEQYF. This chain links TRBV5-1 with TRBJ2-7, with 16 bases identical to TRBD2. J lost 3 bases, V lost 4 bases, and 13 bases had no gene match. Germline CDR1 and CDR2: SGHRS and YFSETQ. The CDR3 has 19 amino acids.

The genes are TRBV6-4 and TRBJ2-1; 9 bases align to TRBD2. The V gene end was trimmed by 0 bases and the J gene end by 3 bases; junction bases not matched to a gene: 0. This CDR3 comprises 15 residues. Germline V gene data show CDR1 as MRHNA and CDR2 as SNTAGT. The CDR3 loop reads CASSDSLAGYNEQFF. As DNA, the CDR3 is TGTGCCAGCAGTGACTCACTAGCGGGCTACAATGAGCAGTTCTTC.

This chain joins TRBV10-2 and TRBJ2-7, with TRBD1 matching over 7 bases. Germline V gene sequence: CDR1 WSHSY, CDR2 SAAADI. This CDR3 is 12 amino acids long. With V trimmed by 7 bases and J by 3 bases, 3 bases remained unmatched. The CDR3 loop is CASNDRVYEQYF. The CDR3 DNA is TGCGCCAGCAACGACAGGGTCTACGAGCAGTACTTC.

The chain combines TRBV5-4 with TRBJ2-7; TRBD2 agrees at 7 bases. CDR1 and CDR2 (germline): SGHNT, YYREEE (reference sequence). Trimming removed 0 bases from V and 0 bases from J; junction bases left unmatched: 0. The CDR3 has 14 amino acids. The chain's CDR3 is CASSLGGSSYEQYF. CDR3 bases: TGTGCCAGCAGCTTGGGCGGGAGCTCCTACGAGCAGTACTTC.

Here the CDR3 DNA reads TGTGCCAGCAGTCGACTAGCGGGGGGGTCCTACAATGAGCAGTTCTTC. This sequence encodes CASSRLAGGSYNEQFF. V and J are TRBV6-6 and TRBJ2-1; 14 positions agree with TRBD2. Unmatched junction bases numbered 1, after V lost 5 bases and J lost 1 base. The CDR3 has 16 residues. Germline V CDR1 and CDR2: MNHNY, SVGAGI (reference sequence).

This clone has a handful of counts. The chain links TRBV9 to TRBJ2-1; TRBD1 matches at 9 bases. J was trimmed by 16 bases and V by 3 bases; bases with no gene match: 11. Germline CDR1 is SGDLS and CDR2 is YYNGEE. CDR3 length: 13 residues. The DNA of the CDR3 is TGTGCCAGCAGCGGGGGCACAGGGGGCGTGACCTTCTTC. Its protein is CASSGGTGGVTFF. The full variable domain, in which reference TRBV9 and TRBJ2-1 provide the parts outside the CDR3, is DSGVTQTPKHLITATGQRVTLRCSPRSGDLSVYWYQQSLDQGLQFLIQYYNGEERAKGNILERFSAQQFPDLHSELNLSSLELGDSALYFCASSGGTGGVTFFGPGTRLTVL.

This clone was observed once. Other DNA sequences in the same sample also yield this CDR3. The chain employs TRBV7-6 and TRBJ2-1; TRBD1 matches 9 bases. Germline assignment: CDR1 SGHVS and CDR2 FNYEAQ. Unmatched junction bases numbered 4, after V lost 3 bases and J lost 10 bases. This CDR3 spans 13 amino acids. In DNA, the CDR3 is TGTGCCAGCAGCTTCAACACAGGGGGCGAGCAGTTCTTC. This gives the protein CASSFNTGGEQFF.

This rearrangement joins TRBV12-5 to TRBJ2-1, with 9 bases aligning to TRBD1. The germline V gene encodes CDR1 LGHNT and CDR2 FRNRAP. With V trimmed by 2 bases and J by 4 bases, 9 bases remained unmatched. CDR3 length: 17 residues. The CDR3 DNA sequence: TGTGCTAGTGGTTTGTCCACCGGGACAGGGAGTTACAATGAGCAGTTCTTC. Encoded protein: CASGLSTGTGSYNEQFF.

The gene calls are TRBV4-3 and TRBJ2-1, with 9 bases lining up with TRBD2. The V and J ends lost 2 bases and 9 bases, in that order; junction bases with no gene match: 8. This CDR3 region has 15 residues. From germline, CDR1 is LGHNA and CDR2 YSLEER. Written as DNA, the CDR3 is TGCGCCAGCAGCCAACGGGGACTAGCTGGCGGTGAGCAGTTCTTC. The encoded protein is CASSQRGLAGGEQFF.

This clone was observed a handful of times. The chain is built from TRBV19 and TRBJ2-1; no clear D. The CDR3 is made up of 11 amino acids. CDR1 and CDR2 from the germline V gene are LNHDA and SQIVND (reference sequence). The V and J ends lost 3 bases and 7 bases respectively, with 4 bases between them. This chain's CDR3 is CASSMRNEQFF. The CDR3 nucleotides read TGTGCCAGTAGTATGAGGAATGAGCAGTTCTTC.

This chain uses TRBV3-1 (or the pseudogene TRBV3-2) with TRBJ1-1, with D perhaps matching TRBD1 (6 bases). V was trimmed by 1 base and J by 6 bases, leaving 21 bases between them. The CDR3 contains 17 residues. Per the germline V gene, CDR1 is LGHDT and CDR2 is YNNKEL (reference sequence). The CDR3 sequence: CASSQATGIRGRAEAFF. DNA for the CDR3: TGTGCCAGCAGCCAAGCTACGGGGATCAGGGGCCGGGCTGAAGCTTTCTTT.

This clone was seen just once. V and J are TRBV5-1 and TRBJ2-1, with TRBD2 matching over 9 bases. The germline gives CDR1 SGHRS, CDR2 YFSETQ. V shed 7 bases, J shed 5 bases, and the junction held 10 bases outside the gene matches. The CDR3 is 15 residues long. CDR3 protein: CASGGDSGGNNEQFF. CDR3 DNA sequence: TGCGCCAGCGGGGGCGATAGCGGGGGAAACAATGAGCAGTTCTTC.